One sample yielded the 32 T cell receptor beta chains listed below, sequenced in a study of human T cells and chemical hapten exposure. Time point of the sample: pre-sensitization, week 0. Treatment here: therapeutic diphenylcyclopropenone sensitization with weekly scalp DPC. In TCRdb, the RACE reads were re-called with MiXCR into one record per CDR3 protein. The profile shows over 300,000 distinct CDR3 sequences, roughly 4.6% of them singletons. The sample in question was whole blood, obtained in connection with sensitization to the hapten diphenylcyclopropenone (DPC). The receptors shown here come from a woman in her 50s with alopecia areata. Some clones in this sample may be carry-over from other donors' samples.

This clonotype has just a few counts. The chain uses TRBV6-5 and TRBJ2-7; D is uncertain. V lost 0 bases to trimming and J lost 0 bases, with 15 bases between them. The germline gives CDR1 MNHEY, CDR2 SVGAGI. The length of the CDR3 is 17 residues. The CDR3: CASSYSSPGTGSYEQYF. The CDR3 bases are TGTGCCAGCAGTTACTCGAGCCCAGGTACCGGCTCCTACGAGCAGTACTTC.

This clonotype was detected only a few times. The V and J genes are TRBV20-1 and TRBJ2-3, with D possibly being TRBD2 (6 bases). Per the germline V gene, CDR1 is DFQATT and CDR2 is SNEGSKA (reference sequence). Trimming removed 6 bases from V and 1 base from J, with 14 bases in between. The CDR3 runs to 14 residues. The CDR3 sequence is CSAALSGGTDTQYF. In DNA form, the CDR3 reads TGCAGTGCCGCTCTATCGGGGGGCACAGATACGCAGTATTTT.

This clonotype was detected ten times or more. The chain has TRBV21-1 and TRBJ1-1. TRBV21-1 is labeled a pseudogene. The CDR3 totals 14 residues. The CDR3 loop reads CASSTLTENTEAFF. The CDR3 region has the DNA TGTGCCAGCAGCACCCTTACAGAAAACACTGAAGCTTTCTTT.

There are a few counts of this clonotype. V usage is TRBV18 and J usage is TRBJ2-3; 10 bases match TRBD2. V shed 2 bases, J shed 5 bases, and the junction held 7 bases outside the gene matches. CDR1 is KGHSH and CDR2 is LQKENI in the germline V gene. The CDR3 covers 16 residues. The CDR3 DNA sequence: TGTGCCAGCTCACCATCTAGCGGGAGATTCCGAGATACGCAGTATTTT. This sequence encodes CASSPSSGRFRDTQYF.

This clonotype was detected a few times. V usage is TRBV20-1 and J usage is TRBJ1-1; 7 positions agree with TRBD1. The CDR3 has 14 residues. CDR1 is DFQATT and CDR2 is SNEGSKA in the germline V gene (reference sequence). V was pared by 6 bases and J by 1 base, with 8 bases of the junction left unmatched. The CDR3 loop reads CSAKQGNPNTEAFF. Here the CDR3 DNA reads TGCAGTGCCAAACAGGGGAATCCGAACACTGAAGCTTTCTTT.

This clonotype came up many times. The chain employs TRBV4-1 and TRBJ2-7, with TRBD2 as a possible D gene (9 bases). V dropped 5 bases and J dropped 6 bases, with 20 bases sitting between them. Germline assignment: CDR1 MGHRA and CDR2 YSYEKL. The CDR3 consists of 15 residues. CDR3 nucleotides: TGCGCCAGCAGCGGACAGGGACTAGCATCCACCGAGCAGTACTTC. Translating gives CASSGQGLASTEQYF.

This clonotype showed up many times. J is TRBJ1-1 and V is TRBV6-5, with D tentatively TRBD1 (5 bases). This CDR3 contains 15 residues. Trimming cost V 1 base and J 2 bases, with 11 bases left between them. The germline gives CDR1 MNHEY, CDR2 SVGAGI. CDR3 nucleotides: TGTGCCAGCAGTTACTACCGGGACGGCAACACTGAAGCTTTCTTT. It specifies CASSYYRDGNTEAFF.

J is TRBJ1-5 and V is TRBV7-9; D is unclear. V was trimmed by 1 base and J by 6 bases, leaving 13 bases between them. The V gene's germline CDR1 is SEHNR and CDR2 FQNEAQ (reference sequence). The CDR3 loop spans 15 amino acids. DNA for the CDR3: TGTGCCAGCAGCTTAGGAGGGCTCGGATTTCAGCCCCAGCATTTT. Protein: CASSLGGLGFQPQHF.

At least ten counts were recorded for this clonotype. CDR3 sequence: CSVETREGYTF. The DNA for the CDR3 is TGCAGCGTTGAAACCAGGGAGGGTTACACCTTC. The genes are TRBV29-1 and TRBJ1-2; TRBD1 is a possible D gene (5 bases). Germline CDR1 reads SQVTM; CDR2 reads ANQGSEA. The CDR3 consists of 11 residues. V dropped 2 bases and J dropped 11 bases, with 12 bases sitting between them. The full variable domain, completed using reference TRBV29-1 and TRBJ1-2, is SAVISQKPSRDICQRGTSLTIQCQVDSQVTMMFWYRQQPGQSLTLIATANQGSEATYESGFVIDKFPISRPNLTFSTLTVSNMSPEDSSIYLCSVETREGYTFGSGTRLTVV.

The sample holds many counts of this clonotype. The gene calls are TRBV29-1 and TRBJ1-5, with D perhaps TRBD1 (6 bases). V shed 7 bases and J shed 5 bases, with 12 bases lying between them. This CDR3 spans 12 amino acids. CDR1 SQVTM and CDR2 ANQGSEA come from the germline V gene. CDR3 loop: CSALGGDQPQHF. DNA for the CDR3: TGCAGCGCCCTCGGGGGCGATCAGCCCCAGCATTTT.

V gene TRBV7-2 combines with J gene TRBJ2-2; TRBD1 might be the D (6 bases). The germline V and J ends were trimmed by 7 bases and 0 bases, with 15 bases remaining between them. This CDR3 has 16 amino acids. Germline V gene lookup returns CDR1 SGHTA and CDR2 FQGNSA. CDR3 DNA sequence: TGTGCCAGCACCATCTTACAGGGTGCGAACACCGGGGAGCTGTTTTTT. Translating gives CASTILQGANTGELFF.

This clonotype was detected many times. This chain connects TRBV4-1 to TRBJ2-1, with TRBD1 matching 9 bases. CDR3 size: 14 residues. Trimming at V came to 3 bases and at J to 8 bases, leaving 5 bases not matched to a gene. The germline V gene encodes CDR1 MGHRA and CDR2 YSYEKL. Here the CDR3 reads CASSQSGTGYEQFF. The DNA of the CDR3 is TGCGCCAGCAGCCAGTCCGGGACAGGGTATGAGCAGTTCTTC.

The sample holds many counts of this clonotype. The chain combines TRBV21-1 with TRBJ2-1; the DNA was not used to check the table's D call, TRBD2. TRBV21-1 is a known pseudogene. This CDR3 has 18 residues. The CDR3 DNA reads TGTGCCAGCAGCCCCCATACCGGCCGGCGGGAGATATGGAATGAGCAGTTCTTC. It yields the protein CASSPHTGRREIWNEQFF.

This clonotype was seen a few times. The CDR3: CASGRTSTDTQYF. The CDR3 DNA follows: TGTGCCAGCGGGCGGACTAGCACAGATACGCAGTATTTT. The rearrangement links TRBV6-5 to TRBJ2-3; possible D gene TRBD2, 5 bases. The CDR3 consists of 13 residues. Trimming shortened V by 8 bases and J by 0 bases, and 9 bases separated the two germline ends. Germline-derived CDR1 and CDR2 are MNHEY and SVGAGI.

This clonotype was picked up many times. This chain joins TRBV11-2 and TRBJ2-1; TRBD2 is a possible D gene (5 bases). The CDR3 loop spans 14 amino acids. V was clipped by 1 base and J by 7 bases, with 11 bases between them. Germline values: CDR1 SGHAT, CDR2 FQNNGV. The CDR3 loop reads CASSLGGGLNEQFF. In DNA form, the CDR3 reads TGTGCCAGCAGCTTAGGTGGAGGCCTTAATGAGCAGTTCTTC.

This clonotype has only a few counts. This chain uses TRBV29-1 with TRBJ2-3; D unresolved. Germline CDR1 SQVTM, CDR2 ANQGSEA. Trimming pared 3 bases from V and 2 bases from J, leaving 9 bases between. The CDR3 has 13 residues. The DNA for the CDR3 is TGCAGCGTTGATTCAGTTTACACAGATACGCAGTATTTT. It encodes CSVDSVYTDTQYF.

The sample holds many counts of this clonotype. The rearrangement joins TRBV10-3 to TRBJ1-4; D gene unclear. This CDR3 comprises 14 residues. Trimming removed 3 bases from V and 5 bases from J, with 10 bases in between. The germline V gene encodes CDR1 ENHRY and CDR2 SYGVKD. This CDR3 is CAISESGGNEKLFF. The CDR3 nucleotides are TGTGCCATCAGTGAATCCGGAGGGAATGAAAAACTGTTTTTT.

The chain has TRBV4-3 and TRBJ1-6, with no clear D. Trimming removed 4 bases at V and 10 bases at J, with 20 bases between. This CDR3 has 16 amino acids. CDR1 LGHNA and CDR2 YSLEER come from the germline V gene. CDR3 loop: CASSRHVSVRASPLHF. CDR3 nucleotides: TGCGCCAGCAGCCGCCACGTTAGCGTGAGGGCGTCACCCCTCCACTTT.

This clonotype has at least ten counts. The chain has TRBV6-4 and TRBJ2-3; maybe TRBD1 (6 bases). CDR1 is MRHNA and CDR2 is SNTAGT in the germline V gene. V lost 4 bases and J 9 bases, leaving 17 bases between the germline ends. The CDR3 extends over 14 amino acids. The CDR3 region is CASSAQQGVDTQYF. In DNA, the CDR3 is TGTGCCAGCAGTGCCCAACAGGGAGTTGACACGCAGTATTTT.

The J gene is TRBJ1-6, the V gene TRBV14; D unclear. From germline, CDR1 is SGHDN and CDR2 FVKESK. The CDR3 spans 15 residues. V lost 0 bases to trimming and J lost 8 bases, with 11 bases between them. The CDR3 coding sequence is TGTGCCAGCAGCCAAGAGGTCGCATCAGATTCACCCCTCCACTTT. Amino acid sequence: CASSQEVASDSPLHF. Drawing the rest from reference TRBV14 and TRBJ1-6, the complete variable domain is EAGVTQFPSHSVIEKGQTVTLRCDPISGHDNLYWYRRVMGKEIKFLLHFVKESKQDESGMPNNRFLAERTGGTYSTLKVQPAELEDSGVYFCASSQEVASDSPLHFGNGTRLTVT.

The V gene is TRBV9, the J gene TRBJ1-4, with a weak D call TRBD1 (5 bases). CDR1 SGDLS and CDR2 YYNGEE come from the germline V gene. The CDR3 extends over 15 amino acids. V was shortened by 4 bases and J by 7 bases, with 17 bases between the two germline ends. This chain's CDR3 is CASSLQQGISEKLFF. Written as DNA, the CDR3 is TGTGCCAGCAGCCTCCAGCAGGGAATAAGTGAAAAACTGTTTTTT.

This clonotype was observed at least ten times. This sequence joins TRBV28 and TRBJ2-7, with D perhaps assigned TRBD1 or TRBD2 (5 bases each). This CDR3 spans 13 amino acids. The ends were cut back, 5 bases at V and 3 bases at J, with 11 bases in the middle. Per the germline V gene, CDR1 is MDHEN and CDR2 is SYDVKM. CDR3 sequence: CASSAGANYEQYF. The CDR3 DNA reads TGTGCCAGCAGTGCCGGGGCCAACTACGAGCAGTACTTC.

This clonotype was detected ten times or more. The gene calls are TRBV28 and TRBJ2-6; 7 bases map to TRBD1. The ends lost 7 bases at V and 9 bases at J; junction bases unmatched: 18. The CDR3 has 17 residues. CDR1 and CDR2 (germline): MDHEN, SYDVKM. CDR3 coding DNA: TGTGCCAGCATCCGAAGGGGGACAGCGGCCGCACTCAACGTCCTGACTTTC. Its protein product is CASIRRGTAAALNVLTF.

Only a few counts were recorded for this clonotype. The J gene is TRBJ2-7, the V gene TRBV5-1; a possible D gene is TRBD1 (6 bases). The V gene's germline CDR1 is SGHRS and CDR2 YFSETQ. The CDR3 has 15 amino acids. The V end lost 3 bases, the J end lost 0 bases, and 13 bases lay between the germline ends. CDR3: CASSYDGGFSYEQYF. In nucleotides, the CDR3 is TGCGCCAGCAGCTATGATGGGGGCTTCTCCTACGAGCAGTACTTC. Looking up the rest from reference TRBV5-1 and TRBJ2-7 gives the full variable domain: KAGVTQTPRYLIKTRGQQVTLSCSPISGHRSVSWYQQTPGQGLQFLFEYFSETQRNKGNFPGRFSGRQFSNSRSEMNVSTLELGDSALYLCASSYDGGFSYEQYFGPGTRLTVT.

This clonotype was observed a handful of times. The J gene is TRBJ1-1, the V gene TRBV20-1, with D possibly TRBD1 on 6 matching bases. V lost 5 bases and J 0 bases, leaving 16 bases between the germline ends. The length of the CDR3 is 15 residues. Germline lookup yields CDR1 DFQATT and CDR2 SNEGSKA (reference sequence). The CDR3: CSASLGQHMNTEAFF. The CDR3 DNA follows: TGCAGTGCTTCCTTGGGACAACATATGAACACTGAAGCTTTCTTT.

This clonotype occurred many times. V gene TRBV5-5 combines with J gene TRBJ2-7; 7 bases match TRBD1. CDR3 length equals 15 residues. J was trimmed by 1 base and V by 5 bases; bases with no gene match: 9. Germline V CDR1 and CDR2: SGHKS, YYEKEE (reference sequence). Written as DNA, the CDR3 is TGTGCCAGCAGTCCAACAGGGGTAGGGTCCTACGAGCAGTACTTC. It encodes CASSPTGVGSYEQYF. The variable domain in full, completed from reference TRBV5-5 and TRBJ2-7, reads DAGVTQSPTHLIKTRGQQVTLRCSPISGHKSVSWYQQVLGQGPQFIFQYYEKEERGRGNFPDRFSARQFPNYSSELNVNALLLGDSALYLCASSPTGVGSYEQYFGPGTRLTVT.

The rearrangement uses TRBV2 and TRBJ1-5, with 10 bases lining up with TRBD1. The CDR3 is 15 amino acids. Germline V gives CDR1 SNHLY, CDR2 FYNNEI. Trimming at V came to 7 bases and at J to 3 bases, leaving 6 bases not matched to a gene. The CDR3 loop reads CASNQRQGANQPQHF. The CDR3 DNA sequence: TGTGCCAGCAACCAGCGACAGGGGGCCAATCAGCCCCAGCATTTT. The entire variable domain, with the rest obtained from reference TRBV2 and TRBJ1-5, is as follows: EPEVTQTPSHQVTQMGQEVILRCVPISNHLYFYWYRQILGQKVEFLVSFYNNEISEKSEIFDDQFSVERPDGSNFTLKIRSTKLEDSAMYFCASNQRQGANQPQHFGDGTRLSIL.

This clonotype was counted at least ten times. The gene calls are TRBV4-2 and TRBJ1-2; no firm D call. Deletions cut 4 bases from V and 0 bases from J, with 3 bases between. Germline values: CDR1 LGHNA, CDR2 YNFKEQ. The length of the CDR3 is 12 residues. The CDR3 nucleotides read TGTGCCAGCAGCCCTCCTAACTATGGCTACACCTTC. Protein product: CASSPPNYGYTF.

This clonotype was observed at least ten times. This chain connects TRBV4-1 to TRBJ2-1; perhaps TRBD2 as D (6 bases). Trimming left V 4 bases short and J 4 bases short, with 11 bases between. The CDR3 contains 14 residues. Looked up from germline, CDR1 is MGHRA and CDR2 is YSYEKL. CDR3 amino acids: CASSPSAGYNEQFF. The CDR3 DNA is TGCGCCAGCAGCCCCTCGGCGGGGTACAATGAGCAGTTCTTC.

This clonotype was seen a few times. This chain connects TRBV6-1 to TRBJ2-7; D is perhaps TRBD1 (6 bases). Trimming pared 7 bases from V and 7 bases from J, leaving 14 bases between. Looked up from germline, CDR1 is MNHNS and CDR2 is SASEGT. The CDR3 totals 12 residues. Written as DNA, the CDR3 is TGTGCCAGCACCCACAGGGTTGAGGAGCAGTACTTC. Its translation: CASTHRVEEQYF.

The CDR3 DNA reads TGTGCCAGCAGTTTATACAGTGGGGGGGAGCAGTACTTC. Its protein product is CASSLYSGGEQYF. The chain uses TRBV27 and TRBJ2-7, with D maybe TRBD2 (6 bases). The germline V and J ends were trimmed by 1 base and 7 bases, with 11 bases remaining between them. Germline V CDR1 and CDR2: MNHEY, SMNVEV (reference sequence). This CDR3 is 13 amino acids long.

The rearrangement uses TRBV5-1 and TRBJ2-5; the match to TRBD2 covers 12 bases. This CDR3 is 14 amino acids long. Per germline, CDR1 SGHRS and CDR2 YFSETQ. Trimming at V came to 6 bases and at J to 7 bases, leaving 7 bases not matched to a gene. The CDR3 is CASIKTSGGATQYF. CDR3 in DNA: TGCGCCAGCATTAAGACTAGCGGGGGAGCGACCCAGTACTTC.